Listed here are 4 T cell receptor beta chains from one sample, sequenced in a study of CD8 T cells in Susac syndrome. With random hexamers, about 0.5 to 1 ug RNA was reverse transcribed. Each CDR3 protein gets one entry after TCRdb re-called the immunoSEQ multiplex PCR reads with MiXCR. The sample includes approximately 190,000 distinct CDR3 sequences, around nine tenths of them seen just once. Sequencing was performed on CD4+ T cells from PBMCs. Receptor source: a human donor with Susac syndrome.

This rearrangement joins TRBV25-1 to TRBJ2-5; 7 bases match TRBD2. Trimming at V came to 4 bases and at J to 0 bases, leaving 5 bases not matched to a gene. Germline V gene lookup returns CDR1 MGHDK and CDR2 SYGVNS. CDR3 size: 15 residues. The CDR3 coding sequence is TGTGCCAGCAGTGTCCCAGCGGGGTACCAAGAGACCCAGTACTTC. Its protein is CASSVPAGYQETQYF.

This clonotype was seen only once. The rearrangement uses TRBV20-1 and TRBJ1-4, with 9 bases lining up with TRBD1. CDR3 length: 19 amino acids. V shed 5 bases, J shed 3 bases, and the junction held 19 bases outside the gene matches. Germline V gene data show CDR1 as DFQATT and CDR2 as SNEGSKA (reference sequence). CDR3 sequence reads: CSASLSPGTGPEANEKLFF. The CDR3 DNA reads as TGCAGTGCTTCTCTCAGTCCCGGGACAGGGCCTGAGGCTAATGAAAAACTGTTTTTT.

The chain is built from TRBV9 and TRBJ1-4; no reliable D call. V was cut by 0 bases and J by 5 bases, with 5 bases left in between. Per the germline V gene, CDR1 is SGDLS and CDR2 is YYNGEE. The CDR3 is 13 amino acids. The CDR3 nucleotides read TGTGCCAGCAGCGTAGGGAGGAATGAAAAACTGTTTTTT. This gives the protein CASSVGRNEKLFF.

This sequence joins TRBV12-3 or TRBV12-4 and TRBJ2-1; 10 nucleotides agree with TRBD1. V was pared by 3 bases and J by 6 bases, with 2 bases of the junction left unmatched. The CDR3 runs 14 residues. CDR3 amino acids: CASSFRTGGNEQFF. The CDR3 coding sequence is TGTGCCAGCAGTTTTAGGACAGGGGGCAATGAGCAGTTCTTC.